The 16 T cell receptor beta chains in this list originate from one sample, sequenced in a study of CD8 T cells in Susac syndrome. Reverse transcription of about 0.45 to 1 ug RNA was performed with random hexamers. TCRdb ran MiXCR on the immunoSEQ multiplex PCR reads and lists one entry per CDR3 protein. Of 110,000 or so distinct CDR3 sequences in the sample, around 94% were seen once. The sequenced sample consisted of CD4+ T cells from PBMCs. Receptor source: a human donor with multiple sclerosis.

The rearrangement uses TRBV9 and TRBJ1-2; D is unresolved. V lost 0 bases, J lost 8 bases, and 11 bases lay in between. Germline CDR1 SGDLS, CDR2 YYNGEE. The length of the CDR3 is 13 residues. The CDR3 loop reads CASSVVDGRGYTF. For the CDR3, the DNA is TGTGCCAGCAGCGTAGTAGACGGTCGGGGCTACACCTTC. Based on the CDR3 plus reference TRBV9 and TRBJ1-2, the full variable domain is DSGVTQTPKHLITATGQRVTLRCSPRSGDLSVYWYQQSLDQGLQFLIQYYNGEERAKGNILERFSAQQFPDLHSELNLSSLELGDSALYFCASSVVDGRGYTFGSGTRLTVV.

The chain has TRBV10-2 and TRBJ2-3; D is perhaps TRBD1 (6 bases). CDR1 WSHSY and CDR2 SAAADI come from the germline V gene. This CDR3 contains 14 residues. Trimming pared 7 bases from V and 2 bases from J, leaving 13 bases between. The CDR3: CASKQGQSTDTQYF. CDR3 sequence (DNA): TGCGCCAGCAAACAGGGTCAGTCCACAGATACGCAGTATTTT.

The CDR3 DNA follows: TGTGCCAGCAGCTTGAAAGGGAGAAAAGAAGCTTTCTTT. The encoded protein is CASSLKGRKEAFF. The chain is built from TRBV5-6 and TRBJ1-1, with D unclear. This CDR3 region has 13 residues. Germline CDR1 is SGHDT and CDR2 is YYEEEE. The V end was cut by 1 base, the J end by 8 bases, with 12 bases between.

The chain has TRBV7-3 and TRBJ1-1; no firm D call. Per germline, CDR1 SGHTA and CDR2 FQGTGA. The V and J ends lost 3 bases and 5 bases respectively, with 19 bases between them. This CDR3 region has 16 residues. CDR3 nucleotide sequence: TGTGCCAGCAGCTTGGCCCCCGGCGGGCAAGGAACTGAAGCTTTCTTT. It is translated as CASSLAPGGQGTEAFF.

The chain links TRBV7-2 to TRBJ1-2, with 8 bases aligning to TRBD1. The CDR3 is made up of 14 amino acids. J gave up 2 bases and V 1 base, and 0 bases lay outside the gene matches. CDR1 and CDR2 (germline): SGHTA, FQGNSA. Written as DNA, the CDR3 is TGTGCCAGCAGCTTAGGACAGGGGAACTATGGCTACACCTTC. Its translation is CASSLGQGNYGYTF.

V and J are TRBV20-1 and TRBJ1-2; possibly TRBD1 for D (6 bases). Germline-derived CDR1 and CDR2 are DFQATT and SNEGSKA (reference sequence). Trimming took 1 base from V and 4 from J, leaving 25 bases between them. The CDR3 is made up of 18 amino acids. The CDR3 is CSARGPDRKSSICYGYTF. The CDR3, as DNA: TGCAGTGCTAGAGGCCCGGACAGAAAGTCGTCAATATGCTATGGCTACACCTTC.

The gene calls are TRBV6-5 and TRBJ1-5; no reliable D call. V was clipped by 0 bases and J by 6 bases, with 12 bases between them. Looked up from germline, CDR1 is MNHEY and CDR2 is SVGAGI. There are 15 residues in the CDR3. This chain's CDR3 is CASSYSRPSFQPQHF. CDR3 coding DNA: TGTGCCAGCAGTTACTCGCGGCCTAGTTTTCAGCCCCAGCATTTT.

V usage is TRBV28 and J usage is TRBJ2-4; D is ambiguous. The CDR3 totals 13 residues. CDR1 and CDR2 from the germline V gene are MDHEN and SYDVKM. Trimming stripped 11 bases from V and 5 bases from J, with 16 bases between. CDR3 protein: CAAQEGAQNIQYF. The CDR3 bases are TGTGCCGCCCAGGAAGGTGCGCAAAACATTCAGTACTTC.

V is TRBV5-1 and J is TRBJ1-1; possible D gene TRBD1, 5 bases. Trimming pared 4 bases from V and 1 base from J, leaving 11 bases between. The CDR3 runs to 14 residues. Germline CDR1 is SGHRS and CDR2 is YFSETQ. CDR3 coding DNA: TGCGCCAGCAGCAAAGGGACCGCGAACACTGAAGCTTTCTTT. Translation gives CASSKGTANTEAFF.

The chain joins TRBV4-1 to TRBJ1-6, with a weak D call TRBD1 (6 bases). The CDR3 extends over 14 amino acids. The germline CDR1 and CDR2 sequences are MGHRA and YSYEKL. V dropped 5 bases and J dropped 7 bases, with 12 bases sitting between them. Here the CDR3 reads CASSGETGNSPLHF. CDR3 nucleotide sequence: TGCGCCAGCAGCGGAGAAACAGGGAATTCACCCCTCCACTTT.

The chain joins TRBV18 to TRBJ2-7, with 9 bases fitting TRBD1. V was pared by 4 bases and J by 5 bases, with 0 bases of the junction left unmatched. The CDR3 runs to 12 residues. Per the germline V gene, CDR1 is KGHSH and CDR2 is LQKENI. The CDR3: CASSRTGDEQYF. The CDR3 nucleotides read TGTGCCAGCTCACGGACAGGGGACGAGCAGTACTTC. Based on the CDR3 plus reference TRBV18 and TRBJ2-7, the full variable domain is NAGVMQNPRHLVRRRGQEARLRCSPMKGHSHVYWYRQLPEEGLKFMVYLQKENIIDESGMPKERFSAEFPKEGPSILRIQQVVRGDSAAYFCASSRTGDEQYFGPGTRLTVT.

The chain combines TRBV18 with TRBJ1-1; 7 nucleotides agree with TRBD1. Trimming took 3 bases from V and 0 from J; bases not matched to a gene: 10. The CDR3 consists of 17 residues. Germline CDR1 and CDR2: KGHSH and LQKENI. CDR3 DNA sequence: TGTGCCAGCTCACCGAAATATGCGGGACAGATGAACACTGAAGCTTTCTTT. This gives the protein CASSPKYAGQMNTEAFF.

The chain joins TRBV29-1 to TRBJ1-2; no clear D gene. With 1 base removed from V and 3 bases from J, the gap between germline ends came to 15 bases. The CDR3 loop spans 15 amino acids. Germline V gene lookup returns CDR1 SQVTM and CDR2 ANQGSEA. The CDR3 DNA reads TGCAGCGTTGAAGTGGTGGTGCAGGATTACTATGGCTACACCTTC. Translating it yields CSVEVVVQDYYGYTF.

The chain couples TRBV6-2 or TRBV6-3 to TRBJ1-2; D gene uncertain. This CDR3 comprises 14 residues. Germline values: CDR1 MNHEY, CDR2 SVGEGT. Trimming shortened V by 4 bases and J by 3 bases, and 12 bases separated the two germline ends. The CDR3 reads CASSFQFGDYGYTF. CDR3 coding DNA: TGTGCCAGCAGTTTTCAATTTGGGGACTATGGCTACACCTTC.

V usage is TRBV29-1 and J usage is TRBJ1-3; a possible D gene is TRBD1 (6 bases). The CDR3 is 16 residues long. The germline V gene encodes CDR1 SQVTM and CDR2 ANQGSEA. V was clipped by 4 bases and J by 0 bases, with 16 bases between them. CDR3 sequence (DNA): TGCAGCGTTGCTGAGATGAGGACAGCCTCTGGAAACACCATATATTTT. Translation: CSVAEMRTASGNTIYF.

The rearrangement links TRBV3-1 to TRBJ1-3; TRBD1 might be the D (6 bases). Germline V gives CDR1 LGHDT, CDR2 YNNKEL (reference sequence). The CDR3 runs 16 residues. Trimming took off 4 bases at V and 3 bases at J, with 16 bases between the two ends. CDR3 bases: TGTGCCAGCAGCCCTCCGCAGGGGTCAAGTGGAAACACCATATATTTT. Amino acid sequence: CASSPPQGSSGNTIYF.